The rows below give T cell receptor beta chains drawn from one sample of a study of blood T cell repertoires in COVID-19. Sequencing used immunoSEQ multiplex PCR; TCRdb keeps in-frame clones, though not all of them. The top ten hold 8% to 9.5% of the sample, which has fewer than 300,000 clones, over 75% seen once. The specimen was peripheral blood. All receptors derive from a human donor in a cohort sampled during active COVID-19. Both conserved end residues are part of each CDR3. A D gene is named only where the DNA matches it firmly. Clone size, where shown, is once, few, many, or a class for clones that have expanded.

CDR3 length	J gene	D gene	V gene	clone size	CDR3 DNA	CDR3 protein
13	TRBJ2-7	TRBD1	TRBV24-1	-	TGTGCCACCAGGGGGACAGGGACGAACGAGCAGTACTTC	CATRGTGTNEQYF
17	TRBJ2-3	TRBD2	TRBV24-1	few	TGTGCCACCAGTGATTGGTCTAGCGGGAAGGGCACAGATACGCAGTATTTT	CATSDWSSGKGTDTQYF
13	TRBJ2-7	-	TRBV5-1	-	TGCGCCAGCAGCTCAGGGGCGGGCTACGAGCAGTACTTC	CASSSGAGYEQYF
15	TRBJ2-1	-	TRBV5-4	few	TGTGCCAGCAGCCCCGAGGGCAGGACGTACAATGAGCAGTTCTTC	CASSPEGRTYNEQFF
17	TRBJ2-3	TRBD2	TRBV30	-	TGTGCCTGGAGTGCCCAGCGGGAGGGCCGCTTGACAGATACGCAGTATTTT	CAWSAQREGRLTDTQYF
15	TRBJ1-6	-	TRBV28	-	TGTGCCAGCAGGCCCGGCGGGGGGTACAATTCACCCCTCCACTTT	CASRPGGGYNSPLHF
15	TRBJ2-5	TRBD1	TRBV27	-	TGTGCCAGCAGTAATGGACAGGCCTGGGAAGAGACCCAGTACTTC	CASSNGQAWEETQYF
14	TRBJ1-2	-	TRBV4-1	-	TGCGCCAGCAGCCAATGGGTAGGGGAGGCCGGCTACACCTTC	CASSQWVGEAGYTF
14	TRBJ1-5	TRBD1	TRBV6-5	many	TGTGCCAGCAGACGGACAGGGAGAAATCAGCCCCAGCATTTT	CASRRTGRNQPQHF
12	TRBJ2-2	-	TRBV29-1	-	TGCAGCGCCCGAGAGTTCACCGGGGAGCTGTTTTTT	CSAREFTGELFF
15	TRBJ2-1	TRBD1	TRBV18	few	TGTGCCAGCTCACCAAGGGACAGGGGGCTCAATGAGCAGTTCTTC	CASSPRDRGLNEQFF
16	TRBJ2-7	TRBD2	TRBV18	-	TGTGCCAGCTCACCCTACTATGGCGGGAGTAGATACGAGCAGTACTTC	CASSPYYGGSRYEQYF
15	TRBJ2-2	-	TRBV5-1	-	TGCGCCAGCAGCTTGAACGGGATTGATAGCGGGGAGCTGTTTTTT	CASSLNGIDSGELFF
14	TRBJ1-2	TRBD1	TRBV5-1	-	TGCGCCAGCAGTCTGGGACAGGGATACTATGGCTACACCTTC	CASSLGQGYYGYTF
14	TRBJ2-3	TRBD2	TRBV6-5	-	TGTGCCAGCAGGTTGCGGGGGACCACAGATACGCAGTATTTT	CASRLRGTTDTQYF
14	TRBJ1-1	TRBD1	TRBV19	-	TGTGCCAGTAGCTCGGACAGGCACTACACTGAAGCTTTCTTT	CASSSDRHYTEAFF
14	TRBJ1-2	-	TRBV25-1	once	TGTGCCAGCAGTGATCTGTACAGTTTTGGTGGCTACACCTTC	CASSDLYSFGGYTF
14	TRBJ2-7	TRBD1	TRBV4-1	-	TGCGCCAGCAGCCAAGATCGGACAGGGAGAGAGCAGTACTTC	CASSQDRTGREQYF
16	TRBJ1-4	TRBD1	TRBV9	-	TGTGCCAGCAGTGCGAACAGGGGGCTGTCTAATGAAAAACTGTTTTTT	CASSANRGLSNEKLFF
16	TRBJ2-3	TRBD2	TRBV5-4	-	TGTGCCAGCAGCTTGGGACTAGCGGGAGTATCAGATACGCAGTATTTT	CASSLGLAGVSDTQYF
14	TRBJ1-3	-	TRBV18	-	TGTGCCAGCTCACCACAGGGAGCGGGAAACACCATATATTTT	CASSPQGAGNTIYF
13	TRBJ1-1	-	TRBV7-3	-	TGTGCCAGCAGCCTACAGGGTTACACTGAAGCTTTCTTT	CASSLQGYTEAFF
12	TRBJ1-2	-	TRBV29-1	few	TGCAGCGTTGAAAACAACGACTATGGCTACACCTTC	CSVENNDYGYTF
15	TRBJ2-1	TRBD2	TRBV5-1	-	TGCGCCAGCAGCCCGGGGACTACACCTAGGAATGAGCAGTTCTTC	CASSPGTTPRNEQFF
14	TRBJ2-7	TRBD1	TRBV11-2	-	TGTGCCGGGGCCGGACAGGGGCTATGGGCCGAGCAGTACTTC	CAGAGQGLWAEQYF
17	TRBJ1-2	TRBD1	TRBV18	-	TGTGCCAGCTCACCTTCCTCTGGCGGGACAGGGGCGTCTGGCTACACCTTC	CASSPSSGGTGASGYTF
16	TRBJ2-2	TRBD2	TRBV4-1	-	TGCGCCAGCAGCCCGGGACTAGCGTATGGCACCGGGGAGCTGTTTTTT	CASSPGLAYGTGELFF
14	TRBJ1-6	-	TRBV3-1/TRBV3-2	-	TGTGCCAGCAGCCTTGGCTTACTAAATTCACCCCTCCACTTT	CASSLGLLNSPLHF
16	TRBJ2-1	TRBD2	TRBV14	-	TGTGCCAGCAGCCAAGGTAATAGCGGGAGGCTCAATGAGCAGTTCTTC	CASSQGNSGRLNEQFF
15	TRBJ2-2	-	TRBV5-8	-	TGTGCCAGTCCTAACAGGGCCCTGAACACCGGGGAGCTGTTTTTT	CASPNRALNTGELFF
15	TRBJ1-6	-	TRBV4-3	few	TGCGCCAGCAGCCAAGATAGATGGTTCAATTCACCCCTCCACTTT	CASSQDRWFNSPLHF
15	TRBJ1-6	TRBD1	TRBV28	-	TGTGCCAGCAGTCCCCAGACAGGGTCAGCTTCACCCCTCCACTTT	CASSPQTGSASPLHF